A selection of T cell receptor beta chains follows, all from one sample in a study of blood T cell repertoires in COVID-19. The table came from immunoSEQ multiplex PCR; TCRdb's copy has only in-frame clones and leaves some out. The sample lists tens of thousands of clones, around four fifths seen once, with approximately 23% in the top ten. Input material: peripheral blood. Receptors originate from a man older than 75 with active or convalescent COVID-19. CDR3s include the opening cysteine and the closing phenylalanine or tryptophan. D genes are given only for firm matches. Only some rows state a clone size, as once, few, many or a class for expanded clones.

D	J	V	size	DNA	CDR3
TRBD1	TRBJ2-5	TRBV18	NA	TGTGCCAGCTCGCCCTCGACAGGGGGCGACGAGACCCAGTACTTC	CASSPSTGGDETQYF
NA	TRBJ1-1	TRBV7-9	few	TGTGCCAGCAGCTTACAGGGGAACACTGAAGCTTTCTTT	CASSLQGNTEAFF
TRBD1	TRBJ2-3	TRBV7-9	NA	TGTGCCAGCAGCCCAGGGGGTCAGGGGGTTGCGCAGTATTTT	CASSPGGQGVAQYF
NA	TRBJ2-7	TRBV7-2	NA	TGTGCCAGCACCCCCCCGGGAGTTCGCGAGCAGTACTTC	CASTPPGVREQYF
TRBD1	TRBJ2-7	TRBV11-3	NA	TGTGCCAGCAGCTCCGCCGGGACAGGATCCTACGAGCAGTACTTC	CASSSAGTGSYEQYF
NA	TRBJ2-3	TRBV10-3	NA	TGTGCCATCAGTGACCCCTCGGAGGGAGTGCGGACAGATACGCAGTATTTT	CAISDPSEGVRTDTQYF
NA	TRBJ1-5	TRBV14	NA	TGTGCCAGCAGCCCTCTTGGAGGGGGCAATCAGCCCCAGCATTTT	CASSPLGGGNQPQHF
NA	TRBJ2-3	TRBV6-5	few	TGTGCCAGCAGTCCCCGGGCGCAGTATTTT	CASSPRAQYF
NA	TRBJ1-4	TRBV19	NA	TGTGCCAGTAGTATTCGGGGAACTAATGAAAAACTGTTTTTT	CASSIRGTNEKLFF
TRBD2	TRBJ2-7	TRBV6-5	NA	TGTGCCAGCAGTCTAGCGGGCCTAGGCCGTGGCGAGCAGTACTTC	CASSLAGLGRGEQYF
NA	TRBJ1-1	TRBV7-9	NA	TGTGCCAGCAGCCATACGGGAACTGAAGCTTTCTTT	CASSHTGTEAFF